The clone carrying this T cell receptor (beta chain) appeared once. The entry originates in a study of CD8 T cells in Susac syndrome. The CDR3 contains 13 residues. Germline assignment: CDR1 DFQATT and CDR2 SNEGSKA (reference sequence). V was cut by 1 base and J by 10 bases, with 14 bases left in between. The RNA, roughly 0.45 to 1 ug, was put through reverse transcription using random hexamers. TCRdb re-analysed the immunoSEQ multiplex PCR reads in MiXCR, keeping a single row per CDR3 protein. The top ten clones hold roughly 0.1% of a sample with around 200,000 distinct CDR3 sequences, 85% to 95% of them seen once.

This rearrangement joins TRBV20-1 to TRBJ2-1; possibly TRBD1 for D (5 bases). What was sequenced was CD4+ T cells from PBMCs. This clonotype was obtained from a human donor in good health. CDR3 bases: TGCAGTGCTAGAGGGCGACCTACAGGCGAGCAGTTCTTC. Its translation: CSARGRPTGEQFF.